Described below is a single TCR beta chain sequence and its context. This sample stems from a study of blood T cell repertoires in COVID-19. V dropped 5 bases and J dropped 3 bases, with 17 bases sitting between them. Germline CDR1 reads SEHNR; CDR2 reads FQNEAQ (reference sequence). This CDR3 has 15 amino acids. Authors' data handling: Nucleated cell number was recorded as an estimate derived from reference gene primer amplification. Data came from immunoSEQ multiplex PCR; TCRdb stores just in-frame clones and leaves some out. D and trimming were read from the DNA, whereas the V and J calls and clone size are those reported in that table. Among roughly 140,000 clones, approximately 88% were seen once, and the ten largest hold around 1.7%.

This chain connects TRBV7-9 to TRBJ2-7, with a weak D call TRBD1 (5 bases). Material for sequencing was peripheral blood. The clonotype originates from a woman aged 45 to 65 with acute or convalescent COVID-19. The CDR3 DNA is TGTGCCAGCAGCGCCTCAGACAGAACTTTCTACGAGCAGTACTTC. Its translation is CASSASDRTFYEQYF. Looking up the rest from reference TRBV7-9 and TRBJ2-7 gives the full variable domain: DTGVSQNPRHKITKRGQNVTFRCDPISEHNRLYWYRQTLGQGPEFLTYFQNEAQLEKSRLLSDRFSAERPKGSFSTLEIQRTEQGDSAMYLCASSASDRTFYEQYFGPGTRLTVT.